The present T cell receptor beta chain was sequenced within a study of vaccination and CD4 T cells after COVID-19. Study-wide context: Taking of post-vaccine samples occurred a median about 72 days after dose two (range 14 to 241).

The treatment: 10-day PBMC culture with coronavirus spike peptide pools or control peptides (ViraFEST assay). Approximately 1.8 million PBMCs were grown per well alongside approximately 9.4 IU/ml IL-2 and 10 ug/ml peptide pools. Once obtained from cultured CD4+ T cells, the DNA was sequenced using the Oncomine TCR Beta short-read assay. TCRdb re-analysed the PCR reads in MiXCR, keeping a single row per CDR3 protein. The table includes about 7,200 distinct CDR3 sequences, around 63% detected once. To note about this clonotype: Its antigen is as yet unknown.

Per germline, CDR1 DFQATT and CDR2 SNEGSKA (reference sequence). The V gene lost 3 bases and the J gene lost 5 bases, with 22 bases spanning the gap. This CDR3 has 16 residues. Study outcomes and limitations: A nonsignificant median increase from about 22 to 38 SARS-CoV-2-reactive clonotypes was observed.

Specimen: CD4+ T cells from blood, cultured in vitro. The receptor was isolated from a human donor who had recovered from COVID-19. This chain links TRBV20-1 with TRBJ2-5, with a weak D call TRBD2 (6 bases). The CDR3 coding sequence is TGCAGTGCTAGCCCCCCCTTTGGAGGGGCGGGGGAGACCCAGTACTTC. Translation gives CSASPPFGGAGETQYF.